This is a list of T cell receptor beta chains from one sample in a study of shared clonotypes between healthy human individuals. The data were produced by immunoSEQ multiplex PCR, yet TCRdb's version contains in-frame clones alone and is incomplete. Counted here are about 2.3 million clones, roughly 90% occurring once; the ten biggest clones make up approximately 0.4%. The sample taken for sequencing was naive CD4+ T cells from PBMCs. These receptors were obtained from a man aged 18 to 35 in good health. Some clones in this sample may be carry-over from other donors' samples. CDR3s include the opening cysteine and the closing phenylalanine or tryptophan. The order of the fields is CDR3 DNA, CDR3 protein, D gene, CDR3 length, clone size, V gene, J gene. The D gene is left open where the match is weak. Clone sizes are given selectively: once, few, many, or a class where the clone is expanded.

CDR3nt: TGTGCCAGCAGCTTACAGGGTAGAATCGGTAACAATGAGCAGTTCTTC; CDR3aa: CASSLQGRIGNNEQFF; d_gene: -; len: 16; abundance: -; v_gene: TRBV7-3; j_gene: TRBJ2-1
CDR3nt: TGCGCCAGCATCTCTGGTCTGAGCAGGTACAATGAGCAGTTCTTC; CDR3aa: CASISGLSRYNEQFF; d_gene: -; len: 15; abundance: -; v_gene: TRBV5-1; j_gene: TRBJ2-1
CDR3nt: TGCAGCGTTGAAGATCTGGCTCCCTATGGCTACACCTTC; CDR3aa: CSVEDLAPYGYTF; d_gene: -; len: 13; abundance: -; v_gene: TRBV29-1; j_gene: TRBJ1-2
CDR3nt: TGTGCCAGCAGTTTGCAGGGACACGGAGGGAACACTGAAGCTTTCTTT; CDR3aa: CASSLQGHGGNTEAFF; d_gene: -; len: 16; abundance: -; v_gene: TRBV27; j_gene: TRBJ1-1
CDR3nt: TGTGCTAGTGGCGAGACTAGCGGGGAAACCAATGAGCAGTTCTTC; CDR3aa: CASGETSGETNEQFF; d_gene: TRBD2; len: 15; abundance: -; v_gene: TRBV12-5; j_gene: TRBJ2-1
CDR3nt: TGTGCCAGCAGCCGGGGGGGCGGGAAACTGTTTTTT; CDR3aa: CASSRGGGKLFF; d_gene: -; len: 12; abundance: -; v_gene: TRBV6-1; j_gene: TRBJ1-4
CDR3nt: TGTGCCAGCCACGGACTAGCGGGGGACACCGGGGAGCTGTTTTTT; CDR3aa: CASHGLAGDTGELFF; d_gene: TRBD2; len: 15; abundance: -; v_gene: TRBV18; j_gene: TRBJ2-2
CDR3nt: TGTGCCAGCAGCCACGGACAGGGGGGCTACGAGCAGTACTTC; CDR3aa: CASSHGQGGYEQYF; d_gene: TRBD1; len: 14; abundance: -; v_gene: TRBV5-4; j_gene: TRBJ2-7
CDR3nt: TGTGCCAGCAGTTCCAGTTCCTACGAGCAGTACTTC; CDR3aa: CASSSSSYEQYF; d_gene: -; len: 12; abundance: -; v_gene: TRBV2; j_gene: TRBJ2-7
CDR3nt: TGTGCCAGTAGTATACCGCGCATGAACACTGAAGCTTTCTTT; CDR3aa: CASSIPRMNTEAFF; d_gene: -; len: 14; abundance: few; v_gene: TRBV19; j_gene: TRBJ1-1
CDR3nt: TGTGCCAGTAGCATAGCCCCAGGGACCAACACCGGGGAGCTGTTTTTT; CDR3aa: CASSIAPGTNTGELFF; d_gene: -; len: 16; abundance: -; v_gene: TRBV19; j_gene: TRBJ2-2
CDR3nt: TGTGCCACCAGCGCCCCGAAGGGGTACTCTGGAAACACCATATATTTT; CDR3aa: CATSAPKGYSGNTIYF; d_gene: -; len: 16; abundance: -; v_gene: TRBV15; j_gene: TRBJ1-3
CDR3nt: TGTGCCAGCAGAGTTGACAGGCCCCAGAGGTCCCAGTACTTC; CDR3aa: CASRVDRPQRSQYF; d_gene: -; len: 14; abundance: -; v_gene: TRBV28; j_gene: TRBJ2-5
CDR3nt: TGTGCCAGCCAAGCGATAGCGGGTAGTTACGAGCAGTACTTC; CDR3aa: CASQAIAGSYEQYF; d_gene: TRBD2; len: 14; abundance: once; v_gene: TRBV2; j_gene: TRBJ2-7
CDR3nt: TGTGCCAGCAGTTTCCGGGGGGGGCCTGGAAACACCATATATTTT; CDR3aa: CASSFRGGPGNTIYF; d_gene: -; len: 15; abundance: -; v_gene: TRBV28; j_gene: TRBJ1-3
CDR3nt: TGCGCCAGCAGCCGGGGGACAGGCTGGGCCCCAGACACCATATATTTT; CDR3aa: CASSRGTGWAPDTIYF; d_gene: TRBD1; len: 16; abundance: -; v_gene: TRBV4-1; j_gene: TRBJ1-3